This TCR beta chain was recorded in a study of cytomegalovirus exposure and HLA in healthy donors. Looking at the study overall: Approximately 180 million T cells yielded more than 95 million unique TCR beta sequences, as an earlier analysis found. Overall study findings and caveats: Cytomegalovirus association was listed for roughly 160 TCR beta chains. An analysis that was carried out later associated about 17,000 TCR beta sequences with HLA alleles at 0.05 false discovery rate.

This clone has more than one count but fewer than ten. No antigen is known for it. PCR used 60 Vbeta primers and 13 Jbeta primers. Some clones are missing from TCRdb's copy, which holds only in-frame ones; the method was immunoSEQ multiplex PCR. The sample has 90,000 to 120,000 clones, roughly 80% seen once. The CDR3 extends over 15 amino acids. Germline values: CDR1 PRHDT, CDR2 FYEKMQ (reference sequence). The germline V and J ends were trimmed by 6 bases and 7 bases, with 19 bases remaining between them. The chain has TRBV13 and TRBJ2-1, with a tentative D call TRBD1 (5 bases). Sequencing was carried out using PBMCs. The TCR comes from a man aged 30-40 years in good health and CMV-seronegative. CDR3 loop: CASRDTSRRKNEQFF. CDR3 bases: TGTGCCAGCAGGGACACATCCCGCCGGAAGAATGAGCAGTTCTTC.